This T cell receptor (beta chain) was recovered during a study of CD8+ T cells in alopecia areata. For the study at large: The drug, oral tofacitinib, was given to treated patients at 5 to 10 mg twice daily.

Reverse transcription of extracted RNA yielded cDNA, which provided the sequencing template. The table came from immunoSEQ multiplex PCR; TCRdb's copy has only in-frame clones and leaves some out. The data contain about 190,000 clones, 45% to 65% of them seen just once; the ten biggest clones take up approximately 0.63%. Treatment indicated: oral pan-JAK inhibitor, 5-10 mg twice daily. This material consisted of CD4+ T cells sorted from blood, taken at week 4, from a patient treated with tofacitinib. The clonotype originates from a human donor with alopecia areata.

CDR3 region: CASRITGSTGELFF. CDR3 DNA: TGTGCCAGCAGGATAACAGGTTCCACCGGGGAGCTGTTTTTT. This chain links TRBV28 with TRBJ2-2; TRBD1 might be the D (5 bases). Trimming removed 6 bases from V and 4 bases from J, with 12 bases in between. CDR1 is MDHEN and CDR2 is SYDVKM in the germline V gene. The CDR3 is made up of 14 amino acids.